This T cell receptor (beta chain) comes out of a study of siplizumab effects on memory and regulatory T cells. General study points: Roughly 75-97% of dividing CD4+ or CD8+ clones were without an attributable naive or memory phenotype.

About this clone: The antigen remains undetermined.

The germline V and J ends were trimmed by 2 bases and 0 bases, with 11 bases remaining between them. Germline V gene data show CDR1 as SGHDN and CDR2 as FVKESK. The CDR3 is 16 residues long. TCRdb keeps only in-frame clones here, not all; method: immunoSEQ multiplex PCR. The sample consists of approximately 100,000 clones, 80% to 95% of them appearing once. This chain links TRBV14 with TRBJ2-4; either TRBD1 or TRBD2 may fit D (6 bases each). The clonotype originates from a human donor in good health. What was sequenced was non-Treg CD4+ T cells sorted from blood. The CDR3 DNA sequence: TGTGCCAGCAGCCAAACGGGGGCCCTAGCCAAAAACATTCAGTACTTC. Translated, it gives CASSQTGALAKNIQYF. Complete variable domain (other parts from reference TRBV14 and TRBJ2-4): EAGVTQFPSHSVIEKGQTVTLRCDPISGHDNLYWYRRVMGKEIKFLLHFVKESKQDESGMPNNRFLAERTGGTYSTLKVQPAELEDSGVYFCASSQTGALAKNIQYFGAGTRLSVL.